These 14 T cell receptor beta chains originate from one sample sequenced in a study of T cells after yellow fever vaccination (dated by TCRdb to about 2019). The treatment or condition label of this sample denotes: live attenuated yellow fever vaccine strain. The library was prepared using 5' RACE. TCRdb names Illumina HiSeq 2500 as the instrument used. TCRdb reworked the public reads: Q25 trimming with fastp, MiXCR clone assembly, productive beta chains retained. Each entry is one CDR3 protein sequence, shown with its most common DNA and genes. The sample records more than 120,000 distinct CDR3 sequences, roughly 8% of which are singletons. The top ten clones comprise around 0.73% of the sample. Sequenced material: CD4+ T cells sorted from PBMCs, taken 5 days after the yellow fever booster vaccination. These receptors were obtained from a young man who received the YFV17D yellow fever vaccine.

This clonotype was seen ten or more times. The chain recombines TRBV6-5 with TRBJ2-1; D may be TRBD1 or TRBD2 (5 bases each). Germline CDR1 and CDR2: MNHEY and SVGAGI. V lost 4 bases to trimming and J lost 5 bases, with 18 bases between them. The CDR3 covers 16 residues. CDR3 protein: CASSSLGTGTHNEQFF. CDR3 nucleotides: TGTGCCAGCAGTTCCTTAGGGACCGGAACGCACAATGAGCAGTTCTTC.

This clonotype was detected ten times or more. The gene calls are TRBV14 and TRBJ2-1; tentatively, D is TRBD2 (5 bases). CDR1 and CDR2 from the germline V gene are SGHDN and FVKESK. Trimming cost V 0 bases and J 2 bases, with 14 bases left between them. This CDR3 has 17 amino acids. Here the CDR3 reads CASSQDTPSLAYNEQFF. In nucleotides, the CDR3 is TGTGCCAGCAGCCAAGATACCCCTAGCCTAGCCTACAATGAGCAGTTCTTC.

Note on this clonotype: A read error may explain this, as a much larger clone is one base away. The chain carries TRBV6-1 and TRBJ2-2; D uncertain. The germline V and J ends were trimmed by 6 bases and 6 bases, with 17 bases remaining between them. The CDR3 runs 15 residues. CDR1 is MNHNS and CDR2 is SASEGT in the germline V gene. In nucleotides, the CDR3 is TGTGCCAGCAGGGGGTCTACCGGACCTTCCGGGGAGCTGTTTTTT. This translates into CASRGSTGPSGELFF.

This clonotype was found many times. V and J are TRBV12-3 or TRBV12-4 and TRBJ2-3; 9 positions match TRBD1. The CDR3 length is 13 residues. After removal of 6 bases from V and 8 bases from J, the junction contained 6 bases not matched to a gene. The CDR3 loop is CASSQGQGPTQYF. The CDR3 DNA sequence: TGTGCCAGCAGCCAAGGACAGGGGCCTACGCAGTATTTT.

The table lists this clonotype with many counts. The rearrangement links TRBV7-9 to TRBJ2-1; TRBD2 might be the D (6 bases). Trimming removed 6 bases from V and 8 bases from J, with 11 bases in between. Germline CDR1 and CDR2: SEHNR and FQNEAQ (reference sequence). The CDR3 runs to 12 residues. The CDR3 is CASRLKRDEQFF. The DNA of the CDR3 is TGTGCCAGCAGATTAAAGCGGGATGAGCAGTTCTTC.

Many counts were recorded for this clonotype. The chain joins TRBV23-1 to TRBJ2-3, with unresolved D. TRBV23-1 is an ORF for which the function is uncertain. There are 19 residues in the CDR3. The ends were cut back, 2 bases at V and 6 bases at J, with 27 bases in the middle. The CDR3 nucleotides read TGCGCCAGCAGTCAACCCGGTGTACGGGCTCCTACAATGATGGATACGCAGTATTTT. It specifies CASSQPGVRAPTMMDTQYF.

The chain recombines TRBV7-2 with TRBJ2-1; D is uncertain. Germline V gene sequence: CDR1 SGHTA, CDR2 FQGNSA. The CDR3 is made up of 15 amino acids. The V and J ends lost 3 bases and 0 bases respectively, with 9 bases between them. The CDR3 nucleotides are TGTGCCAGCAGCTTCAGCGCCGGCTCCTACAATGAGCAGTTCTTC. Translated: CASSFSAGSYNEQFF. Supplemented by reference TRBV7-2 and TRBJ2-1, the full variable domain reads GAGVSQSPSNKVTEKGKDVELRCDPISGHTALYWYRQSLGQGLEFLIYFQGNSAPDKSGLPSDRFSAERTGGSVSTLTIQRTQQEDSAVYLCASSFSAGSYNEQFFGPGTRLTVL.

This chain connects TRBV7-2 to TRBJ2-1; the D is unclear. Germline values: CDR1 SGHTA, CDR2 FQGNSA. The CDR3 runs to 14 residues. The V and J ends lost 5 bases and 9 bases respectively, with 17 bases between them. The CDR3 loop is CASSPGRERREQFF. CDR3 nucleotides: TGTGCCAGCAGCCCAGGCAGAGAACGTCGTGAGCAGTTCTTC.

This clonotype was detected many times. The V call is TRBV5-6, the J call TRBJ2-5; D is perhaps TRBD1 (5 bases). Germline V lookup: CDR1 SGHDT, CDR2 YYEEEE. Trimming pared 3 bases from V and 5 bases from J, leaving 14 bases between. The CDR3 covers 14 residues. The CDR3 coding sequence is TGTGCCAGCAGCTCGCAGGCAGGGCACGAGACCCAGTACTTC. The encoded protein is CASSSQAGHETQYF.

In this sample, this clonotype turned up many times. The CDR3 here is CASSGGSTDTQYF. The DNA for the CDR3 is TGCGCCAGCAGCGGGGGCAGCACAGATACGCAGTATTTT. The V call is TRBV5-1, the J call TRBJ2-3; perhaps TRBD1 as D (6 bases). V dropped 4 bases and J dropped 0 bases, with 6 bases sitting between them. Germline V gene sequence: CDR1 SGHRS, CDR2 YFSETQ. This CDR3 comprises 13 residues.

The table lists this clonotype with many counts. The chain couples TRBV7-6 to TRBJ1-1, with no clear D. This CDR3 is 13 amino acids long. Trimming shortened V by 5 bases and J by 0 bases, and 7 bases separated the two germline ends. In germline, CDR1 is SGHVS, CDR2 FNYEAQ. The CDR3 coding sequence is TGTGCCAGCAGCGTAGACATGAACACTGAAGCTTTCTTT. Its translation is CASSVDMNTEAFF.

The V call is TRBV12-3 or TRBV12-4, the J call TRBJ2-7; the match to TRBD2 covers 11 bases. V shed 11 bases, J shed 0 bases, and the junction held 18 bases outside the gene matches. CDR3 length equals 18 residues. CDR3: CAFSLGPATSGSSYEQYF. In nucleotides, the CDR3 is TGTGCCTTCAGTTTAGGTCCGGCAACTAGCGGGAGCTCCTACGAGCAGTACTTC.

This clonotype was observed a few times. The J gene is TRBJ2-1, the V gene TRBV2; 8 bases are shared with TRBD2. The germline V gene has CDR1 SNHLY and CDR2 FYNNEI. V was pared by 2 bases and J by 7 bases, with 7 bases of the junction left unmatched. The CDR3 extends over 15 amino acids. The CDR3 reads CASSESGGRSNEQFF. CDR3 DNA sequence: TGTGCCAGCAGTGAAAGCGGGGGACGGTCTAATGAGCAGTTCTTC.

This clonotype was counted ten times or more. The rearrangement links TRBV20-1 to TRBJ2-3; TRBD2 aligns across 7 bases. Germline CDR1 is DFQATT and CDR2 is SNEGSKA (reference sequence). V was pared by 5 bases and J by 0 bases, with 5 bases of the junction left unmatched. The length of the CDR3 is 14 residues. The CDR3 coding sequence is TGCAGTGCTCCCTCGGGAGGAAGCACAGATACGCAGTATTTT. This codes for CSAPSGGSTDTQYF.